What follows are 17 T cell receptor beta chains derived from one specimen sequenced in a study of beta chain features in type 1 diabetes. Study conclusions and caveats: The study found moderately but significantly shorter TCRB CDR3s in all four CD4+ subsets of Type 1 diabetes patients.

No antigen has been identified for these receptors. Since all of the isolated RNA was reverse transcribed, expressed TCRB transcripts were what got sequenced. Some clones are missing from TCRdb's copy, which holds only in-frame ones; the method was immunoSEQ multiplex PCR. Of 95,000 to 150,000 clones in the sample, approximately 16% were seen once. The sequenced material came from central memory CD4+ T cells from blood. These receptor sequences come from a man aged 30 to 45 with type 1 diabetes.

The table lists this clone with a few counts. The chain carries TRBV7-8 and TRBJ2-7; a possible D gene is TRBD1 (5 bases). Trimming cost V 3 bases and J 6 bases, with 18 bases left between them. Germline CDR1 and CDR2: SGHVS and FQNEAQ. CDR3 length: 15 residues. CDR3: CASSLVQDLRGEQYF. The CDR3 nucleotides are TGTGCCAGCAGCTTGGTACAGGACCTTCGCGGCGAGCAGTACTTC.

This clone qualifies as medium-sized. The chain is built from TRBV7-2 and TRBJ2-3; D remains ambiguous. Germline V CDR1 and CDR2: SGHTA, FQGNSA. CDR3 size: 14 residues. Trimming took off 4 bases at V and 1 base at J, with 9 bases between the two ends. The DNA for the CDR3 is TGTGCCAGCAGCTCTATAACAGGCACAGATACGCAGTATTTT. This translates into CASSSITGTDTQYF.

This chain joins TRBV29-1 and TRBJ1-2; D is uncertain. V was cut by 4 bases and J by 7 bases, with 13 bases left in between. CDR1 and CDR2 from the germline V gene are SQVTM and ANQGSEA. This CDR3 region has 12 residues. The CDR3 spells CSVVPEWGGYTF. The CDR3 bases are TGCAGCGTTGTTCCCGAATGGGGTGGCTACACCTTC.

Here the CDR3 DNA reads TGTGCCAGCAGAGACAGGGGCCGTATTACAGATACGCAGTATTTT. It specifies CASRDRGRITDTQYF. The chain recombines TRBV6-6 with TRBJ2-3; 8 bases map to TRBD1. V dropped 6 bases and J dropped 3; count of bases not matched to a gene: 8. Germline V gene lookup returns CDR1 MNHNY and CDR2 SVGAGI (reference sequence). This CDR3 spans 15 amino acids.

The chain is built from TRBV29-1 and TRBJ1-1; the D gene is possibly TRBD1 (6 bases). Per germline, CDR1 SQVTM and CDR2 ANQGSEA. This CDR3 has 12 amino acids. V dropped 0 bases and J dropped 10 bases, with 12 bases sitting between them. The CDR3 sequence is CSVEEDFRGAFF. CDR3 sequence (DNA): TGCAGCGTTGAAGAGGACTTCAGGGGAGCTTTCTTT.

This sequence joins TRBV4-2 and TRBJ1-1; 9 bases align to TRBD1. The CDR3 loop spans 15 amino acids. Germline CDR1 is LGHNA and CDR2 is YNFKEQ. The ends lost 5 bases at V and 3 bases at J; junction bases unmatched: 7. The CDR3 here is CASSIRTGEDTEAFF. CDR3 coding DNA: TGTGCCAGCAGCATACGGACAGGGGAGGACACTGAAGCTTTCTTT.

This clone occurred a few times. V is TRBV9 and J is TRBJ2-5, with TRBD2 matching over 12 bases. From germline, CDR1 is SGDLS and CDR2 YYNGEE. With 6 bases clipped from V and 5 bases from J, the junction kept 14 bases outside the gene matches. CDR3 length: 17 amino acids. CDR3 amino acids: CASNPKEASGGVETQYF. CDR3 DNA sequence: TGTGCCAGCAACCCCAAGGAGGCTAGCGGGGGGGTGGAGACCCAGTACTTC.

The chain joins TRBV30 to TRBJ1-2; 7 bases line up with TRBD1. Germline assignment: CDR1 GTSNPN and CDR2 SVGIG (reference sequence). This CDR3 has 14 amino acids. V was clipped by 5 bases and J by 2 bases; unmatched bases: 8. DNA of the CDR3: TGTGCCTGGGCTTCCGGGACAGAAAACTATGGCTACACCTTC. Translated, it gives CAWASGTENYGYTF.

The chain employs TRBV2 and TRBJ2-5, with D unresolved. Trimming removed 6 bases at V and 5 bases at J, with 10 bases between. The germline V gene has CDR1 SNHLY and CDR2 FYNNEI. CDR3 size: 12 residues. CDR3 sequence: CASSYTGETQYF. CDR3 coding DNA: TGTGCCAGCAGCTACACCGGGGAGACCCAGTACTTC.

The chain carries TRBV5-1 and TRBJ1-2; 8 bases map to TRBD1. The germline gives CDR1 SGHRS, CDR2 YFSETQ. There are 14 residues in the CDR3. The junction had 4 bases not matched to a gene; V was cut back by 2 bases and J by 4 bases. CDR3: CASSLQGEPYGYTF. In nucleotides, the CDR3 is TGCGCCAGCAGCTTACAGGGGGAACCCTATGGCTACACCTTC.

The chain is built from TRBV2 and TRBJ2-3; no firm D call. This CDR3 comprises 11 residues. Trimming cost V 10 bases and J 2 bases, with 7 bases left between them. The germline CDR1 and CDR2 sequences are SNHLY and FYNNEI. CDR3 protein: CATLATDTQYF. CDR3 in DNA: TGTGCCACCCTGGCCACAGATACGCAGTATTTT. Combining the CDR3 with reference TRBV2 and TRBJ2-3 gives the whole variable domain EPEVTQTPSHQVTQMGQEVILRCVPISNHLYFYWYRQILGQKVEFLVSFYNNEISEKSEIFDDQFSVERPDGSNFTLKIRSTKLEDSAMYFCATLATDTQYFGPGTRLTVL.

The chain links TRBV5-5 to TRBJ1-2; no clear D. Trimming took 5 bases from V and 8 from J, leaving 7 bases between them. This CDR3 is 10 amino acids long. CDR1 is SGHKS, CDR2 YYEKEE, per germline (reference sequence). CDR3 sequence: CASSQSGYTF. Here the CDR3 DNA reads TGTGCCAGCAGTCAGTCGGGCTACACCTTC. Full variable domain (remainder filled in from reference TRBV5-5 and TRBJ1-2): DAGVTQSPTHLIKTRGQQVTLRCSPISGHKSVSWYQQVLGQGPQFIFQYYEKEERGRGNFPDRFSARQFPNYSSELNVNALLLGDSALYLCASSQSGYTFGSGTRLTVV.

The chain combines TRBV10-2 with TRBJ2-2, with D maybe TRBD1 (5 bases). There are 15 residues in the CDR3. Germline loops: CDR1 WSHSY, CDR2 SAAADI. The V end lost 6 bases, the J end lost 0 bases, and 11 bases lay between the germline ends. The CDR3 spells CASRDTLPNTGELFF. The CDR3 coding sequence is TGCGCCAGCAGGGACACACTACCGAACACCGGGGAGCTGTTTTTT.

The chain uses TRBV19 and TRBJ1-1; D may be TRBD1 (5 bases). CDR3 size: 14 residues. The V end lost 2 bases, the J end lost 4 bases, and 11 bases lay between the germline ends. Looked up from germline, CDR1 is LNHDA and CDR2 is SQIVND (reference sequence). The CDR3 DNA sequence: TGTGCCAGTAGTATAAAGGGACGTAGCACTGAAGCTTTCTTT. Protein sequence: CASSIKGRSTEAFF.

The chain carries TRBV6-5 and TRBJ2-7; tentatively, D is TRBD1 (5 bases). Germline values: CDR1 MNHEY, CDR2 SVGAGI. Trimming stripped 5 bases from V and 3 bases from J, with 14 bases between. There are 14 residues in the CDR3. The CDR3 loop reads CASSQTVLDYEQYF. The CDR3 DNA is TGTGCCAGCAGTCAGACAGTATTGGACTACGAGCAGTACTTC.

The V call is TRBV27, the J call TRBJ2-7, with D perhaps matching TRBD2 (6 bases). V shed 5 bases and J shed 2 bases, with 16 bases lying between them. The CDR3 totals 15 residues. Per the germline V gene, CDR1 is MNHEY and CDR2 is SMNVEV (reference sequence). The CDR3 sequence is CASSLQGLPPYEQYF. The CDR3 DNA is TGTGCCAGCAGTCTTCAGGGACTGCCCCCCTACGAGCAGTACTTC.

This clone occurred many times. The rearrangement links TRBV29-1 to TRBJ2-3, with D hard to call. V shed 3 bases and J shed 0 bases, with 7 bases lying between them. CDR1 is SQVTM and CDR2 is ANQGSEA in the germline V gene. The CDR3 is 13 residues long. The CDR3 loop is CSVDPDSTDTQYF. CDR3 DNA sequence: TGCAGCGTTGACCCTGACAGCACAGATACGCAGTATTTT.